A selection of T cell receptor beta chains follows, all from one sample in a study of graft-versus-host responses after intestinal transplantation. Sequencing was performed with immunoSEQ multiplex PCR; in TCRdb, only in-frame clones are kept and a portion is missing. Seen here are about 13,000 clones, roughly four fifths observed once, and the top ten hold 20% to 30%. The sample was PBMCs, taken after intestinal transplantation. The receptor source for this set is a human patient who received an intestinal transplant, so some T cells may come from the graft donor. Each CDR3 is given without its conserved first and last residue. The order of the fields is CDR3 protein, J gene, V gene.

CDR3: ATRDRGREQY; J: TRBJ2-7; V: TRBV6-5
CDR3: ASSPEHLASGEQY; J: TRBJ2-7; V: TRBV11-2
CDR3: ASSEGSGLGSSSYNEQF; J: TRBJ2-1; V: TRBV10-2
CDR3: ASSYSGSEETQY; J: TRBJ2-5; V: TRBV6-6
CDR3: AWSVFLTGELF; J: TRBJ2-2; V: TRBV30
CDR3: ASSALAGGLNEQF; J: TRBJ2-1; V: TRBV7-3
CDR3: ASSSSAGYSPLH; J: TRBJ1-6; V: TRBV7-3
CDR3: ASSELAGHSGNTIY; J: TRBJ1-3; V: TRBV25-1
CDR3: ASSPYSLGSGETQY; J: TRBJ2-5; V: TRBV2
CDR3: ASSLGTGQAEQY; J: -; V: TRBV4-1
CDR3: ATFTQRGYEQY; J: TRBJ2-7; V: TRBV28
CDR3: ASSLLSGRTHEQY; J: TRBJ2-7; V: TRBV7-2
CDR3: ASSLPGASGYT; J: TRBJ1-2; V: TRBV7-9
CDR3: ASSPGALSYNEQF; J: TRBJ2-1; V: TRBV6-5
CDR3: SLAGLAGVADTQY; J: TRBJ2-3; V: TRBV29-1
CDR3: ASSLVTGGNSPLH; J: TRBJ1-6; V: TRBV7-2
CDR3: ASNPGLYNEQF; J: TRBJ2-1; V: TRBV19
CDR3: ASSDRGGNTIY; J: TRBJ1-3; V: TRBV10-1
CDR3: ASSLNSGQQETQY; J: TRBJ2-5; V: TRBV7-8
CDR3: ASTPGTGVFITEAF; J: TRBJ1-1; V: TRBV7-9
CDR3: ASSYGDSADTQY; J: TRBJ2-3; V: TRBV6-5
CDR3: ASSPRHGLAEYNEQF; J: TRBJ2-1; V: TRBV18
CDR3: ATSMVGVAGVNTEAF; J: TRBJ1-1; V: TRBV15
CDR3: SSLAGGYTEAF; J: TRBJ1-1; V: TRBV29-1
CDR3: ASSSPGQGGTYEQY; J: -; V: TRBV28
CDR3: AWNRGFQETQY; J: TRBJ2-5; V: TRBV30
CDR3: ASSLDRGRQETQY; J: TRBJ2-5; V: TRBV6-1
CDR3: ASTRDRANYGYT; J: TRBJ1-2; V: TRBV5-1
CDR3: ASSLNRDYYNEQF; J: TRBJ2-1; V: TRBV14
CDR3: ASSLFRDKETQY; J: TRBJ2-5; V: TRBV5-1
CDR3: ASSVSHPTHIGTYGYT; J: TRBJ1-2; V: TRBV9
CDR3: ASRGPTYEQY; J: TRBJ2-7; V: TRBV21-1
CDR3: PGSARASGKIHEQY; J: TRBJ2-7; V: TRBV22-1
CDR3: ASSYARIDTGELF; J: TRBJ2-2; V: TRBV6-5
CDR3: ASSVGTGGLQETQY; J: TRBJ2-5; V: TRBV19
CDR3: ASNPTGPGEQF; J: TRBJ2-1; V: TRBV6-1
CDR3: ASSDPWTSGRVNEQF; J: TRBJ2-1; V: TRBV6-4
CDR3: ASSSWKGDKQY; J: TRBJ2-7; V: TRBV7-9
CDR3: ASSPLAGDNSPLH; J: TRBJ1-6; V: TRBV5-1
CDR3: ASTPAGAGGYGYT; J: TRBJ1-2; V: TRBV27
CDR3: AWSVARAGEQY; J: TRBJ2-7; V: TRBV30
CDR3: ASSIQGGNSPLH; J: TRBJ1-6; V: TRBV19
CDR3: ASTGGWTSGADTQY; J: TRBJ2-3; V: TRBV2